This TCR beta chain was recovered during a study of cytomegalovirus exposure and HLA in healthy donors. Study-level results: Prior analysis indicated that the majority of TCR beta V segments exhibited productivity approximately 90% or approximately 30% of the time.

CDR1 is KGHSH and CDR2 is LQKENI in the germline V gene. CDR3 length: 13 amino acids. 60 Vbeta and 13 Jbeta primers were used in PCR. TCRdb's table, derived via immunoSEQ multiplex PCR, lists solely in-frame clones and lacks some. The data show about 140,000 clones, with 88% seen just once and around 0.51% held by the top ten. Points on this clone: Its antigen is as yet unknown.

This TCR was recovered from a middle-aged woman in good health and CMV-seronegative. The sequenced sample consisted of PBMCs. The chain employs TRBV18 and TRBJ2-5; D gene unclear. Matching the DNA end better, TRBJ2-7 makes the J call doubtful. In DNA form, the CDR3 reads TGTGCCAGCTCACCCCCAAGCTCCTACGAGCAGTACTTC. Its translation is CASSPPSSYEQYF.